A single sample gave rise to the 3 T cell receptor beta chains below, sequenced in a study of a mutant IDH1 vaccine in newly diagnosed glioma. Time point indicated: week 23, last vaccination. Vaccination used 300 ug of mutant IDH1 20-mer peptide per dose, with topical imiquimod. The protocol was immunoSEQ multiplex PCR, while the TCRdb copy is restricted to in-frame clones and leaves out a portion. The table includes approximately 82,000 clones, more than 70% detected once. What these receptors recognize is not known. Source: PBMCs, taken from a glioma patient whose treatment included an IDH1 peptide vaccine. The receptors originated from a woman aged 45-65 years with glioma.

The V and J genes are TRBV9 and TRBJ2-7; tentatively, D is TRBD2 (5 bases). The length of the CDR3 is 16 residues. V dropped 0 bases and J dropped 3 bases, with 16 bases sitting between them. Germline CDR1 SGDLS, CDR2 YYNGEE. This chain's CDR3 is CASSVGWETRRYEQYF. The CDR3 DNA follows: TGTGCCAGCAGCGTAGGGTGGGAGACTCGTCGCTACGAGCAGTACTTC. The full variable domain, in which reference TRBV9 and TRBJ2-7 provide the parts outside the CDR3, is DSGVTQTPKHLITATGQRVTLRCSPRSGDLSVYWYQQSLDQGLQFLIQYYNGEERAKGNILERFSAQQFPDLHSELNLSSLELGDSALYFCASSVGWETRRYEQYFGPGTRLTVT.

This chain joins TRBV6-1 and TRBJ1-5, with TRBD1 identical over 9 bases. CDR1 and CDR2 (germline): MNHNS, SASEGT. CDR3 size: 16 residues. V shed 1 base, J shed 5 bases, and the junction held 6 bases outside the gene matches. CDR3 nucleotides: TGTGCCAGCAGTGAAGACTACAGGGGGCATGATCAGCCCCAGCATTTT. It codes for CASSEDYRGHDQPQHF.

This rearrangement joins TRBV2 to TRBJ2-5; D gene unclear. Judging by the DNA end, TRBJ2-7 fits better; the J call may be wrong. Germline V gene data show CDR1 as SNHLY and CDR2 as FYNNEI. The CDR3 has 12 residues. The CDR3 DNA follows: TGTGCCAGCATCGGGCTTCCTTACGAGCAGTACTTC. Its translation is CASIGLPYEQYF.